This T cell receptor (beta chain) was recovered during a study of T cell responses to AZD1222 COVID-19 vaccine (dated by TCRdb to the early 2020s). Broadly, across the study: AZD1222 recipients given second doses at about 4 weeks or at about 12 weeks were pooled, since spike-specific TCR depth and breadth were not found to differ between the two schedules. A total of under 250 trial participants underwent TCR sequencing, of whom roughly 210 had received two doses of AZD1222 and 26 had received two doses of the MenACWY control vaccine. Enrollment into the trials was organized by age into subgroups of 18-55, 56-69 and 70-plus years, and those subgroups contained roughly 160, 29 and 62 TCR-sequenced participants, respectively. Broad study findings and their caveats: Because no samples from the day 14 peak response were available, repertoires could be characterized only after the peak T cell response. In the small 56-69-year group, the increase in depth fell short of significance, most likely because of low power. The vaccine-associated CD4 TCRs covered the entire spike protein, and the dominant responses fell in regions 160-218 and 743-854. Most participants were white British and females outnumbered males, and the authors suggested that clonal diversity may have been underestimated. Conclusions about previously exposed vaccinees are limited, since just six or seven AZD1222 recipients were seropositive for SARS-CoV-2 at baseline. Spike-specific TCR breadth and depth rose significantly after two AZD1222 doses compared with day 0 and with MenACWY recipients. Epitopes outside the regions mutated in the B.1.351 and B.1.1.7 variants were reportedly recognized by nearly half of the unique spike-specific TCRs.

The intended sense of this specimen's time point label: baseline before first vaccination. Vaccinee samples came from UK trials COV001 and COV002, including a single-blind randomized controlled phase 2/3 trial of AZD1222 (ChAdOx1 nCoV-19) in healthy adults. For TCRbeta chain sequencing, PBMC samples from trial participants were taken at day 0 and at day 28 after the second dose. Comment on this clone: Its antigen remains undetermined. Base qualities are not recorded, but no much larger clone differs from it by a single base.

The CDR3 regions of human TCRbeta chains were subjected to immunosequencing. The study's processing was this. Repertoire TCRs were matched against a reference library of SARS-CoV-2-specific TCRs generated with the MIRA antigen-specificity platform. Breadth was defined as the fraction of unique TCRs that were SARS-CoV-2-associated. Depth was defined as the fraction of total T cells that were SARS-CoV-2-associated. Using the MIRA data, each spike-specific TCR was assigned both to the spike region to which the TCR was reactive and to a CD4 or CD8 class. Log10-transformed breadth and depth values were compared by one-way ANOVA with Sidak's multiple comparisons tests. TCRdb took over this immuneACCESS table, retaining in-frame rearrangements with V and J assigned. Such tables are incomplete; in checked studies, under half of the missing clones stem from an unresolved V gene, and the remainder is unexplained. D and trimming were read from the DNA, whereas the V and J calls and clone size are those reported in that table. For this sample the table gives 150,000 to 200,000 clones, of which less than 90% were detected only once. The ten largest clonotypes hold around 1.6% of the sample.

Taken from cysteine to phenylalanine, the CDR3 has 17 residues. The read is trimmed to its CDR3 DNA, 51 bases read in frame from base 1. The germline V gene (reference sequence) specifies SGHKS as CDR1 and YYEKEE as CDR2. V loses 1 base of germline sequence and J loses 1 base, and the interval between the two ends is 15 bases. The sequence is built from TRBV5-5 and TRBJ1-3, with the D gene call left open. This clonotype originated in an adult in good health. Here the sequenced sample was peripheral blood, taken on day 0 of AZD1222 vaccination. Here is the DNA: TGTGCCAGCAGCTTGTTCGAGGTTGGTAGTTCTGGAAACACCATATATTTT. This yields the protein CASSLFEVGSSGNTIYF.